The 28 T cell receptor beta chains reported below all come from one sample, sequenced in a study of T cell responses to AZD1222 COVID-19 vaccine. Using immunoSEQ multiplex PCR, the repertoire was profiled, and TCRdb retains in-frame clones only, with some absent. The table records over 150,000 clones, over 80% of them present only once. Sequenced material: peripheral blood, taken on day 0 of AZD1222 vaccination. These receptors were obtained from an adult in good health.

The V and J genes are TRBV4-1 and TRBJ1-2; D remains unclear. The CDR3 is 14 amino acids. The V gene's germline CDR1 is MGHRA and CDR2 YSYEKL. Trimming took 1 base from V and 4 from J, leaving 10 bases between them. This CDR3 reads CASSQVGSPYGYTF. DNA for the CDR3: TGCGCCAGCAGCCAAGTGGGCAGTCCCTATGGCTACACCTTC.

The chain uses TRBV9 and TRBJ1-4; no reliable D call. Germline CDR1 and CDR2: SGDLS and YYNGEE. The CDR3 contains 13 residues. Trimming took off 1 base at V and 8 bases at J, with 9 bases between the two ends. The CDR3 is CASSVRVGEKLFF. As DNA, the CDR3 is TGTGCCAGCAGCGTACGGGTGGGAGAAAAACTGTTTTTT.

V is TRBV6-5 and J is TRBJ1-5; TRBD1 is a possible D gene (5 bases). The CDR3 runs 15 residues. Germline assignment: CDR1 MNHEY and CDR2 SVGAGI. V lost 6 bases, J lost 4 bases, and 16 bases lay in between. This CDR3 reads CASSFNLAGNQPQHF. The CDR3 DNA is TGTGCCAGCAGCTTCAACCTAGCAGGGAATCAGCCCCAGCATTTT.

This chain links TRBV21-1 with TRBJ1-2. TRBV21-1 is a known pseudogene. The length of the CDR3 is 16 residues. CDR3 DNA: TGTGCCAGCAGCAAAACCCGGGAGGGGGATTACTATGGCTACACCTTC. This codes for CASSKTREGDYYGYTF.

The chain links TRBV28 to TRBJ1-4, with TRBD1 as a possible D gene (6 bases). Between the trimmed V and J ends, which lost 7 bases and 0 bases, there was a span of 9 bases. The CDR3 loop spans 14 amino acids. Germline lookup yields CDR1 MDHEN and CDR2 SYDVKM. CDR3 region: CASTRGSTNEKLFF. The CDR3 DNA reads as TGTGCCAGCACAAGGGGGTCAACTAATGAAAAACTGTTTTTT.

This chain links TRBV3-1 (or the pseudogene TRBV3-2) with TRBJ2-5; TRBD2 might be the D (5 bases). The V and J ends lost 5 bases and 7 bases respectively, with 14 bases between them. CDR1 is LGHDT, CDR2 YNNKEL, per germline (reference sequence). The CDR3 has 13 amino acids. The chain's CDR3 is CASSWGEEGTQYF. In nucleotides, the CDR3 is TGTGCCAGCAGCTGGGGAGAAGAGGGGACCCAGTACTTC.

The CDR3 loop is CASSVDLGSGNTIYF. Here the CDR3 DNA reads TGTGCCAGCAGCGTAGATCTCGGCTCTGGAAACACCATATATTTT. The rearrangement uses TRBV9 and TRBJ1-3; D not certain. The length of the CDR3 is 15 residues. Trimming took 0 bases from V and 0 from J, leaving 7 bases between them. CDR1 SGDLS and CDR2 YYNGEE come from the germline V gene. The complete variable domain, with remaining parts taken from reference TRBV9 and TRBJ1-3, reads DSGVTQTPKHLITATGQRVTLRCSPRSGDLSVYWYQQSLDQGLQFLIQYYNGEERAKGNILERFSAQQFPDLHSELNLSSLELGDSALYFCASSVDLGSGNTIYFGEGSWLTVV.

This clone was counted once. This chain uses TRBV5-6 with TRBJ2-5; tentative D call: TRBD2 (5 bases). The CDR3 consists of 13 residues. The germline V gene has CDR1 SGHDT and CDR2 YYEEEE. V was clipped by 0 bases and J by 7 bases, with 10 bases between them. Here the CDR3 reads CASSLGKLGTQYF. CDR3 in DNA: TGTGCCAGCAGCTTGGGAAAACTAGGGACCCAGTACTTC.

This clone was observed once. The J gene is TRBJ2-2, the V gene TRBV5-5; tentative D call: TRBD1 (6 bases). The V end was cut by 6 bases, the J end by 4 bases, with 16 bases between. Germline CDR1 and CDR2: SGHKS and YYEKEE (reference sequence). The CDR3 runs to 15 residues. The CDR3 loop reads CASTSTPGVTGELFF. CDR3 nucleotide sequence: TGTGCCAGCACCTCTACCCCAGGGGTCACCGGGGAGCTGTTTTTT.

The rearrangement links TRBV7-9 to TRBJ2-1; D gene unclear. Trimming cost V 1 base and J 1 base, with 11 bases left between them. The CDR3 length is 16 residues. Germline loops: CDR1 SEHNR, CDR2 FQNEAQ (reference sequence). CDR3 in DNA: TGTGCCAGCAGCTTAGGTGGGCACCTTTCCTACAATGAGCAGTTCTTC. Residues: CASSLGGHLSYNEQFF.

The J gene is TRBJ2-7, the V gene TRBV27; TRBD2 agrees at 10 bases. The V gene end was trimmed by 1 base and the J gene end by 6 bases; junction bases not matched to a gene: 3. The CDR3 totals 14 residues. Germline CDR1 is MNHEY and CDR2 is SMNVEV (reference sequence). CDR3 coding DNA: TGTGCCAGCAGTTTATGGGCTAGCGGGGGCGAGCAGTACTTC. Translation gives CASSLWASGGEQYF.

The chain uses TRBV19 and TRBJ1-3; D is uncertain. The V end was cut by 9 bases, the J end by 4 bases, with 16 bases between. Germline V lookup: CDR1 LNHDA, CDR2 SQIVND (reference sequence). The CDR3 contains 14 residues. The CDR3 sequence: CASSDPPGGNTIYF. In DNA, the CDR3 is TGTGCCAGCAGTGACCCTCCGGGAGGAAACACCATATATTTT.

J is TRBJ1-2 and V is TRBV4-2; 9 bases map to TRBD1. Looked up from germline, CDR1 is LGHNA and CDR2 is YNFKEQ. The CDR3 contains 17 residues. V lost 1 base, J lost 3 bases, and 9 bases stayed unmatched. The CDR3 is CASSQGIRRTGDYGYTF. CDR3 nucleotides: TGTGCCAGCAGCCAAGGAATACGTCGGACAGGGGACTATGGCTACACCTTC.

This rearrangement joins TRBV28 to TRBJ1-2; 7 bases map to TRBD1. J lost 1 base, V lost 5 bases, and 7 bases had no gene match. CDR1 is MDHEN and CDR2 is SYDVKM in the germline V gene. The CDR3 has 15 residues. Here the CDR3 DNA reads TGTGCCAGCAGTACAGGACAGGAACGTAACTATGGCTACACCTTC. Its protein product is CASSTGQERNYGYTF.

This chain uses TRBV13 with TRBJ1-2, with unresolved D. Per the germline V gene, CDR1 is PRHDT and CDR2 is FYEKMQ (reference sequence). Deletions cut 0 bases from V and 2 bases from J, with 10 bases between. The CDR3 consists of 15 residues. CDR3 nucleotides: TGTGCCAGCAGCTTAGGCCGACCTCGCAACTATGGCTACACCTTC. Amino acid sequence: CASSLGRPRNYGYTF.

The chain employs TRBV27 and TRBJ1-2; D gene unclear. This CDR3 contains 15 residues. V gave up 4 bases and J gave up 0 bases, with 12 bases separating them. Looked up from germline, CDR1 is MNHEY and CDR2 is SMNVEV (reference sequence). CDR3 loop: CASSSQTNSNYGYTF. CDR3 sequence (DNA): TGTGCCAGCAGTTCCCAGACGAACTCTAACTATGGCTACACCTTC.

The chain uses TRBV18 and TRBJ2-7, with TRBD1 identical over 11 bases. With 0 bases clipped from V and 3 bases from J, the junction kept 10 bases outside the gene matches. The length of the CDR3 is 18 residues. Germline V gene lookup returns CDR1 KGHSH and CDR2 LQKENI. CDR3 sequence reads: CASSPPSVGGTGGYEQYF. The CDR3, as DNA: TGTGCCAGCTCACCACCGTCTGTTGGTGGGACAGGGGGCTACGAGCAGTACTTC.

V is TRBV7-3 and J is TRBJ1-1; 7 bases match TRBD1. Looked up from germline, CDR1 is SGHTA and CDR2 is FQGTGA. The CDR3 has 14 amino acids. Losses at the gene ends were 5 bases for V and 1 base for J; bases not matched to a gene: 4. The CDR3 DNA reads as TGTGCCAGCAGCATTGGGACAGCGAACACTGAAGCTTTCTTT. Its translation is CASSIGTANTEAFF.

This clone was seen just once. A junction end diverges from the germline sequence, so it may reflect a read error. The gene calls are TRBV18 and TRBJ1-2; 7 nucleotides agree with TRBD1. In germline, CDR1 is KGHSH, CDR2 LQKENI. The CDR3 runs 15 residues. The CDR3: CASSPLTGVDYGYTF. The CDR3 DNA reads TGTGCCAGCTCGCCACTCACAGGGGTTGACTATGGCTACACCTTC.

The chain joins TRBV4-3 to TRBJ1-1, with a tentative D call TRBD1 (6 bases). V lost 0 bases and J lost 9, with 14 bases in between. The CDR3 consists of 14 residues. Germline V CDR1 and CDR2: LGHNA, YSLEER. In DNA, the CDR3 is TGCGCCAGCAGCCAAGATTACCGGGGGCAACAAGCTTTCTTT. Translated, it gives CASSQDYRGQQAFF.

The chain uses TRBV28 and TRBJ1-2; D ambiguous. V was shortened by 4 bases and J by 8 bases, with 20 bases between the two germline ends. The CDR3 is made up of 15 amino acids. The germline gives CDR1 MDHEN, CDR2 SYDVKM. As DNA, the CDR3 is TGTGCCAGCAGTTCTAGGTCGGCAGGCGGAGGCGGCTACACCTTC. It yields the protein CASSSRSAGGGGYTF.

The genes are TRBV4-1 and TRBJ2-1; 9 bases line up with TRBD2. Germline loops: CDR1 MGHRA, CDR2 YSYEKL. Trimming removed 0 bases from V and 4 bases from J; junction bases left unmatched: 4. CDR3 length equals 16 residues. CDR3 DNA sequence: TGCGCCAGCAGCCAAGATAAACTAGCGGGTTACAATGAGCAGTTCTTC. Its protein product is CASSQDKLAGYNEQFF.

The CDR3 loop reads CASSLAPGVTTGELFF. The CDR3 bases are TGCGCCAGCAGCTTGGCCCCGGGGGTGACCACCGGGGAGCTGTTTTTT. The chain couples TRBV5-1 to TRBJ2-2, with D perhaps TRBD2 (6 bases). CDR1 and CDR2 (germline): SGHRS, YFSETQ. This CDR3 has 16 residues. V was clipped by 0 bases and J by 4 bases, with 13 bases between them.

This sequence joins TRBV5-5 and TRBJ1-2; TRBD1 aligns across 7 bases. V lost 4 bases and J lost 4; bases outside the gene matches: 4. The CDR3 has 13 residues. Germline V CDR1 and CDR2: SGHKS, YYEKEE (reference sequence). This CDR3 reads CASSNRDSYGYTF. CDR3 nucleotides: TGTGCCAGCAGCAATCGGGACAGCTATGGCTACACCTTC.

The chain couples TRBV6-5 to TRBJ2-7, with TRBD1 matching 8 bases. The CDR3 runs to 12 residues. The V gene end was trimmed by 4 bases and the J gene end by 7 bases; junction bases not matched to a gene: 3. Germline CDR1 and CDR2: MNHEY and SVGAGI. The CDR3 DNA follows: TGTGCCAGCAGTTGGACAGGGCGGGAGCAGTACTTC. It specifies CASSWTGREQYF.

The rearrangement uses TRBV21-1 and TRBJ1-1. TRBV21-1 constitutes a pseudogene. This CDR3 comprises 15 residues. The CDR3 region has the DNA TGTGCCAGCAGCAAAGTTTTGGAAGGAGGGGGTAAAGCTTTCTTT. It codes for CASSKVLEGGGKAFF.

The chain employs TRBV6-5 and TRBJ1-5, with D hard to call. Trimming took 0 bases from V and 5 from J, leaving 5 bases between them. Germline loops: CDR1 MNHEY, CDR2 SVGAGI. This CDR3 has 13 amino acids. Here the CDR3 reads CASSYSRYQPQHF. The CDR3 DNA reads TGTGCCAGCAGTTACTCTCGGTATCAGCCCCAGCATTTT.

The V gene is TRBV11-2, the J gene TRBJ2-5; possible D gene TRBD2, 6 bases. The CDR3 is 13 amino acids. The V end was cut by 6 bases, the J end by 7 bases, with 15 bases between. Germline CDR1 and CDR2: SGHAT and FQNNGV. The CDR3 loop reads CASRLRLEGTQYF. CDR3 bases: TGTGCCAGCAGGCTGAGACTAGAGGGGACCCAGTACTTC.